Following are 31 T cell receptor beta chains from one sample sequenced in a study of T cell responses to AZD1222 COVID-19 vaccine. The assay was immunoSEQ multiplex PCR, and TCRdb's table has in-frame clones only and misses some. The table shows approximately 130,000 clones, with 93% occurring only once. This specimen consisted of peripheral blood, obtained on day 0 of AZD1222 vaccination. The origin of the receptors is an adult in good health.

The chain recombines TRBV5-4 with TRBJ1-2, with 11 bases fitting TRBD1. The CDR3 sequence is 17 residues long. Trimming at V came to 4 bases and at J to 0 bases, leaving 8 bases not matched to a gene. Germline-derived CDR1 and CDR2 are SGHNT and YYREEE (reference sequence). CDR3 bases: TGTGCCAGCAGCGGAGGACAGGGGGCACAAGCTAACTATGGCTACACCTTC. This gives the protein CASSGGQGAQANYGYTF.

This rearrangement joins TRBV6-1 to TRBJ1-1; the D gene is possibly TRBD1 (5 bases). V was clipped by 1 base and J by 4 bases, with 13 bases between them. CDR1 and CDR2 (germline): MNHNS, SASEGT. This CDR3 is 15 amino acids long. The CDR3, as DNA: TGTGCCAGCAGTGAAGGCTCAGGGAAAGTCACTGAAGCTTTCTTT. It translates to CASSEGSGKVTEAFF.

In this sample, this clone turned up a few times. This sequence joins TRBV24-1 and TRBJ2-2, with a weak D call TRBD2 (6 bases). Germline CDR1 is KGHDR and CDR2 is SFDVKD. V lost 6 bases to trimming and J lost 6 bases, with 13 bases between them. The CDR3 extends over 14 amino acids. Here the CDR3 reads CATSSRREAGELFF. CDR3 DNA sequence: TGTGCCACCAGTTCAAGGAGGGAGGCCGGGGAGCTGTTTTTT.

As for this clone: A junction end diverges from the germline sequence, so it may reflect a read error. The gene calls are TRBV7-7 and TRBJ2-2, with 7 bases identical to TRBD1. The CDR3 sequence is 13 residues long. CDR1 SSHAT and CDR2 FNYEAQ come from the germline V gene (reference sequence). CDR3 in amino acids: CASSKGGGGELFF. The CDR3 DNA follows: TGTGCTAGCAGCAAAGGGGGCGGCGGGGAGCTGTTTTTT. The complete variable domain, with remaining parts taken from reference TRBV7-7 and TRBJ2-2, reads GAGVSQSPRYKVTKRGQDVTLRCDPISSHATLYWYQQALGQGPEFLTYFNYEAQPDKSGLPSDRFSAERPEGSISTLTIQRTEQRDSAMYRCASSKGGGGELFFGEGSRLTVL.

The chain recombines TRBV9 with TRBJ1-1; tentative D call: TRBD1 (6 bases). Germline CDR1 reads SGDLS; CDR2 reads YYNGEE. The CDR3 is made up of 13 amino acids. Trimming took off 4 bases at V and 7 bases at J, with 14 bases between the two ends. CDR3 residues: CASSPGEGDEAFF. As DNA, the CDR3 is TGTGCCAGCAGCCCAGGGGAAGGAGATGAAGCTTTCTTT. The full variable domain, completed using reference TRBV9 and TRBJ1-1, is DSGVTQTPKHLITATGQRVTLRCSPRSGDLSVYWYQQSLDQGLQFLIQYYNGEERAKGNILERFSAQQFPDLHSELNLSSLELGDSALYFCASSPGEGDEAFFGQGTRLTVV.

This clone occurred a few times. J is TRBJ1-2 and V is TRBV30; no firm D call. This CDR3 contains 13 residues. Trimming cost V 2 bases and J 0 bases, with 7 bases left between them. Germline V gene data show CDR1 as GTSNPN and CDR2 as SVGIG (reference sequence). CDR3 sequence (DNA): TGTGCCTGGAGTAAGGGCGCTAACTATGGCTACACCTTC. This gives the protein CAWSKGANYGYTF.

The rearrangement joins TRBV7-2 to TRBJ1-4, with 10 bases lining up with TRBD1. Per the germline V gene, CDR1 is SGHTA and CDR2 is FQGNSA. The V and J ends lost 0 bases and 10 bases, in that order; junction bases with no gene match: 8. The CDR3 is 16 residues long. CDR3 sequence (DNA): TGTGCCAGCAGCTTAGCGCCCCGGACAGGGGGGGGAAAACTGTTTTTT. As protein: CASSLAPRTGGGKLFF.

This chain joins TRBV18 and TRBJ2-7; D is possibly TRBD2 (5 bases). Trimming took off 5 bases at V and 4 bases at J, with 18 bases between the two ends. Germline loops: CDR1 KGHSH, CDR2 LQKENI. The CDR3 length is 15 residues. The chain's CDR3 is CASSSSGATGYEQYF. As DNA, the CDR3 is TGTGCCAGCTCATCTTCCGGAGCGACGGGGTACGAGCAGTACTTC.

This chain connects TRBV19 to TRBJ1-2; D perhaps matches TRBD1 (5 bases). Germline V gene sequence: CDR1 LNHDA, CDR2 SQIVND (reference sequence). V was clipped by 3 bases and J by 0 bases, with 11 bases between them. This CDR3 contains 15 residues. CDR3 sequence (DNA): TGTGCCAGTAGTATCCCCCTGGGGGCTAACTATGGCTACACCTTC. It translates to CASSIPLGANYGYTF.

This chain joins TRBV5-4 and TRBJ2-3; TRBD2 matches at 8 bases. Germline trimming cut 0 bases from V and 0 bases from J; bases unmatched to any gene: 6. CDR1 is SGHNT and CDR2 is YYREEE in the germline V gene (reference sequence). CDR3 length: 17 amino acids. In nucleotides, the CDR3 is TGTGCCAGCAGCTTGGCCGGGAGGGAGACTAGCACAGATACGCAGTATTTT. Amino acids: CASSLAGRETSTDTQYF.

The J gene is TRBJ1-2, the V gene TRBV5-1, with D possibly being TRBD1 (6 bases). Per the germline V gene, CDR1 is SGHRS and CDR2 is YFSETQ. The CDR3 sequence is 14 residues long. V lost 3 bases and J 7 bases, leaving 16 bases between the germline ends. CDR3 sequence (DNA): TGCGCCAGCAGCTCGGGACAATCGAGGGGTGGCTACACCTTC. It is translated as CASSSGQSRGGYTF.

Only a few counts were recorded for this clone. The chain employs TRBV19 and TRBJ1-1, with D possibly TRBD1 on 6 matching bases. V was clipped by 5 bases and J by 1 base, with 8 bases between them. CDR1 is LNHDA and CDR2 is SQIVND in the germline V gene (reference sequence). The CDR3 length is 13 residues. Written as DNA, the CDR3 is TGTGCCAGTAGTGACAGGCGGAACACTGAAGCTTTCTTT. Translation gives CASSDRRNTEAFF.

The CDR3 nucleotides are TGTGCCAGCAGTGATATTCCGGGGGATCGGATGAACACTGAAGCTTTCTTT. Translation: CASSDIPGDRMNTEAFF. The chain links TRBV6-1 to TRBJ1-1, with D perhaps matching TRBD1 (5 bases). The CDR3 is 17 amino acids. Germline loops: CDR1 MNHNS, CDR2 SASEGT. V was shortened by 3 bases and J by 0 bases, with 17 bases between the two germline ends.

The chain is built from TRBV28 and TRBJ2-7; the match to TRBD1 covers 9 bases. Unmatched junction bases numbered 2, after V lost 5 bases and J lost 3 bases. This CDR3 comprises 13 residues. CDR1 and CDR2 from the germline V gene are MDHEN and SYDVKM. CDR3 region: CASSLTGGYEQYF. The CDR3, as DNA: TGTGCCAGCAGTCTGACAGGGGGCTACGAGCAGTACTTC.

The chain carries TRBV19 and TRBJ1-5, with D hard to call. Per the germline V gene, CDR1 is LNHDA and CDR2 is SQIVND (reference sequence). This CDR3 comprises 13 residues. V lost 8 bases to trimming and J lost 1 base, with 9 bases between them. The DNA of the CDR3 is TGTGCCAGTGGAGTTCAGAGCAATCAGCCCCAGCATTTT. The encoded protein is CASGVQSNQPQHF.

V is TRBV5-1 and J is TRBJ2-7, with a possible D match to TRBD1 (5 bases). The V end was cut by 4 bases, the J end by 3 bases, with 17 bases between. CDR1 and CDR2 from the germline V gene are SGHRS and YFSETQ. The CDR3 sequence is 15 residues long. CDR3 sequence reads: CASSALQGAVYEQYF. The CDR3 DNA follows: TGCGCCAGCAGCGCTCTCCAGGGCGCGGTCTACGAGCAGTACTTC.

This clone was counted only a few times. This chain connects TRBV12-5 to TRBJ1-1; D perhaps matches TRBD1 (5 bases). V shed 4 bases and J shed 10 bases, with 10 bases lying between them. CDR3 length: 11 amino acids. Germline assignment: CDR1 LGHNT and CDR2 FRNRAP. DNA of the CDR3: TGTGCTAGTGGTTCCGGGGGGACAGCTTTCTTT. Translated: CASGSGGTAFF.

The V gene is TRBV5-1, the J gene TRBJ1-1; D possibly corresponds to TRBD1 (5 bases). Trimming left V 0 bases short and J 2 bases short, with 17 bases between. Per the germline V gene, CDR1 is SGHRS and CDR2 is YFSETQ. This CDR3 region has 17 residues. The CDR3 loop is CASSLEGAGLVNTEAFF. For the CDR3, the DNA is TGCGCCAGCAGCTTGGAAGGGGCAGGTTTAGTTAACACTGAAGCTTTCTTT.

This chain connects TRBV5-5 to TRBJ1-5; a possible D gene is TRBD1 (5 bases). The CDR3 covers 14 residues. V was trimmed by 3 bases and J by 5 bases, leaving 12 bases between them. The germline V gene encodes CDR1 SGHKS and CDR2 YYEKEE (reference sequence). The CDR3 loop reads CASSSSGQYQPQHF. CDR3 nucleotide sequence: TGTGCCAGCAGCTCCTCAGGGCAGTATCAGCCCCAGCATTTT.

The chain couples TRBV4-1 to TRBJ2-4; TRBD1 aligns across 11 bases. The germline V gene encodes CDR1 MGHRA and CDR2 YSYEKL. V gave up 1 base and J gave up 7 bases; unmatched junction bases: 3. The CDR3 extends over 15 amino acids. The CDR3 DNA follows: TGCGCCAGCAGCCAAGGAGGGACAGGGGGTAACATTCAGTACTTC. This gives the protein CASSQGGTGGNIQYF.

The rearrangement uses TRBV2 and TRBJ2-1, with D perhaps TRBD2 (6 bases). CDR3 length equals 17 residues. The ends were cut back, 3 bases at V and 1 base at J, with 16 bases in the middle. Looked up from germline, CDR1 is SNHLY and CDR2 is FYNNEI. The CDR3 protein is CASSDPLPGSSYNEQFF. CDR3 in DNA: TGTGCCAGCAGTGATCCTCTACCCGGGAGTTCCTACAATGAGCAGTTCTTC.

This sequence joins TRBV5-8 and TRBJ2-7; D is uncertain. Looked up from germline, CDR1 is SGHTS and CDR2 is YDEGEE. The CDR3 spans 11 residues. Between the trimmed V and J ends, which lost 1 base and 3 bases, there was a span of 2 bases. The DNA for the CDR3 is TGTGCCAGCAGCTTGTTCTACGAGCAGTACTTC. Translating it yields CASSLFYEQYF.

J is TRBJ1-2 and V is TRBV11-2; D gene uncertain. Looked up from germline, CDR1 is SGHAT and CDR2 is FQNNGV. The CDR3 is 14 amino acids. With 0 bases removed from V and 6 bases from J, the gap between germline ends came to 11 bases. The CDR3 sequence: CASSLDRWKDGYTF. The CDR3, as DNA: TGTGCCAGCAGCTTAGATCGGTGGAAGGATGGCTACACCTTC.

V is TRBV4-2 and J is TRBJ1-3; D not certain. CDR3 length equals 16 residues. Germline CDR1 is LGHNA and CDR2 is YNFKEQ. The V end was cut by 3 bases, the J end by 10 bases, with 22 bases between. CDR3 amino acids: CASSHLGPRRESTIYF. In DNA, the CDR3 is TGTGCCAGCAGCCACCTCGGGCCCCGCCGAGAGTCTACCATATATTTT.

V and J are TRBV30 and TRBJ1-2; D not certain. Germline CDR1 and CDR2: GTSNPN and SVGIG (reference sequence). The CDR3 consists of 13 residues. Trimming took off 3 bases at V and 4 bases at J, with 12 bases between the two ends. CDR3 in amino acids: CAWSAGLSYGYTF. As DNA, the CDR3 is TGTGCCTGGAGCGCCGGGCTCTCCTATGGCTACACCTTC.

The V gene is TRBV6-1, the J gene TRBJ2-3, with D perhaps TRBD2 (6 bases). V was cut by 4 bases and J by 2 bases, with 22 bases left in between. The CDR3 spans 18 residues. CDR1 is MNHNS, CDR2 SASEGT, per germline. In DNA form, the CDR3 reads TGTGCCAGCAGTGGTATGGGAGCCGGGGGAGTAATCACAGATACGCAGTATTTT. Amino acids: CASSGMGAGGVITDTQYF.

CDR3 region: CASSQEVRGEKLFF. The CDR3 nucleotides are TGTGCCAGCAGCCAAGAAGTTAGGGGAGAAAAACTGTTTTTT. This chain uses TRBV14 with TRBJ1-4; tentatively, D is TRBD1 (5 bases). The CDR3 runs to 14 residues. Germline-derived CDR1 and CDR2 are SGHDN and FVKESK. Trimming removed 0 bases from V and 8 bases from J, with 10 bases in between.

This chain links TRBV7-2 with TRBJ2-3, with D unclear. Germline V lookup: CDR1 SGHTA, CDR2 FQGNSA. V dropped 5 bases and J dropped 1 base, with 10 bases sitting between them. CDR3 length: 14 residues. CDR3 in DNA: TGTGCCAGCAGCCCTGGAACTGGCACAGATACGCAGTATTTT. Protein: CASSPGTGTDTQYF.

The chain uses TRBV9 and TRBJ2-7; 7 positions agree with TRBD2. J gave up 9 bases and V 0 bases, and 6 bases lay outside the gene matches. Per germline, CDR1 SGDLS and CDR2 YYNGEE. The CDR3 spans 13 residues. The CDR3: CASSVATGGVQYF. Here the CDR3 DNA reads TGTGCCAGCAGCGTAGCTACGGGGGGAGTGCAGTACTTC.

This chain joins TRBV12-3 or TRBV12-4 and TRBJ2-2; D is unresolved. The CDR3 loop spans 13 amino acids. Trimming removed 2 bases at V and 6 bases at J, with 7 bases between. CDR3 nucleotides: TGTGCCAGCAGTTTAAACGGGCCCGGGGAGCTGTTTTTT. It specifies CASSLNGPGELFF.

This clone has only a few counts. The chain recombines TRBV5-1 with TRBJ1-2; 8 nucleotides line up with TRBD1. CDR1 SGHRS and CDR2 YFSETQ come from the germline V gene. The CDR3 runs 13 residues. After removal of 2 bases from V and 6 bases from J, the junction contained 3 bases not matched to a gene. In DNA form, the CDR3 reads TGCGCCAGCAGCTTAACAGGGGGGAATGGCTACACCTTC. Amino acid sequence: CASSLTGGNGYTF.